The 23 T cell receptor beta chains below all came from one sample that was sequenced in a study of Ad26.COV2.S vaccination and SARS-CoV-2 variants. The treatment here: approximately 18 received Ad26.COV2.S at low or high dose, single or two shots; 5 received placebo; per-sample allocation not given. Sampling occurred on day 63 after the first vaccine or placebo injection. Profiling relied on immunoSEQ multiplex PCR, and the TCRdb table lists in-frame clones only, not all of them. The sample lists 300,000 to 350,000 clones, over 80% occurring once. Source: peripheral blood, taken in a trial of Ad26.COV2.S vaccine versus placebo. These receptor sequences come from a person between 18 and 65 years old who received the Ad26.COV2.S COVID-19 vaccine or a placebo.

Of note for this clone: The sample carries other DNA sequences with the same CDR3. The J gene is TRBJ2-5, the V gene TRBV5-1; D gene ambiguous. V lost 2 bases, J lost 5 bases, and 4 bases lay in between. CDR3 length: 11 residues. CDR1 and CDR2 (germline): SGHRS, YFSETQ. The CDR3 reads CASSLRETQYF. CDR3 DNA sequence: TGCGCCAGCAGCTTAAGGGAGACCCAGTACTTC.

The rearrangement joins TRBV5-1 to TRBJ1-1, with D unclear. Trimming removed 0 bases at V and 5 bases at J, with 14 bases between. This CDR3 comprises 15 residues. Germline V CDR1 and CDR2: SGHRS, YFSETQ. In DNA form, the CDR3 reads TGCGCCAGCAGCTTGGGTACGGGCGATTTGACTGAAGCTTTCTTT. Its protein is CASSLGTGDLTEAFF.

This sequence joins TRBV9 and TRBJ2-2, with TRBD1 matching 9 bases. The V and J ends lost 4 bases and 4 bases, in that order; junction bases with no gene match: 5. Germline V gives CDR1 SGDLS, CDR2 YYNGEE. CDR3 size: 15 residues. As DNA, the CDR3 is TGTGCCAGCAGCATCAGACAGGGGGGCACCGGGGAGCTGTTTTTT. This encodes CASSIRQGGTGELFF.

The chain links TRBV12-5 to TRBJ1-1; D not certain. Germline V gene data show CDR1 as LGHNT and CDR2 as FRNRAP. The ends were cut back, 2 bases at V and 0 bases at J, with 13 bases in the middle. CDR3 size: 16 residues. The CDR3 region is CASGLREERMNTEAFF. The CDR3, as DNA: TGTGCTAGTGGTTTGCGGGAAGAGCGGATGAACACTGAAGCTTTCTTT.

The rearrangement uses TRBV6-1 and TRBJ2-3; no clear D. Germline V CDR1 and CDR2: MNHNS, SASEGT. V was trimmed by 1 base and J by 2 bases, leaving 10 bases between them. The length of the CDR3 is 15 residues. The CDR3 DNA sequence: TGTGCCAGCAGTGAAGATGTCCGATCCACAGATACGCAGTATTTT. This codes for CASSEDVRSTDTQYF.

The genes are TRBV7-9 and TRBJ1-1; D unclear. CDR1 is SEHNR and CDR2 is FQNEAQ in the germline V gene (reference sequence). This CDR3 contains 12 residues. V was shortened by 5 bases and J by 5 bases, with 9 bases between the two germline ends. The CDR3 DNA is TGTGCCAGCAGCCCCTTTTATACTGAAGCTTTCTTT. Translation gives CASSPFYTEAFF.

This chain uses TRBV6-6 with TRBJ1-1, with TRBD1 matching 8 bases. The CDR3 extends over 14 amino acids. Unmatched junction bases numbered 9, after V lost 2 bases and J lost 10 bases. Germline CDR1 MNHNY, CDR2 SVGAGI (reference sequence). This CDR3 is CASSYQGAKLTAFF. CDR3 coding DNA: TGTGCCAGCAGTTACCAGGGGGCTAAACTTACAGCTTTCTTT.

The rearrangement uses TRBV19 and TRBJ1-6; D unclear. V lost 6 bases and J lost 14, with 20 bases in between. The CDR3 consists of 14 residues. Looked up from germline, CDR1 is LNHDA and CDR2 is SQIVND (reference sequence). The CDR3 DNA sequence: TGTGCCAGTAGCGAAGAGGAGGAGGAGAACACCCTCCACTTT. This codes for CASSEEEEENTLHF.

This chain uses TRBV13 with TRBJ2-7; D call uncertain. The ends were cut back, 3 bases at V and 0 bases at J, with 12 bases in the middle. CDR1 and CDR2 from the germline V gene are PRHDT and FYEKMQ (reference sequence). There are 15 residues in the CDR3. The CDR3 DNA reads as TGTGCCAGCAGCTTCGTCGGCCCCGGCTCCTACGAGCAGTACTTC. This sequence encodes CASSFVGPGSYEQYF.

The chain couples TRBV6-1 to TRBJ1-1; 7 positions match TRBD1. With 1 base clipped from V and 1 base from J, the junction kept 6 bases outside the gene matches. From germline, CDR1 is MNHNS and CDR2 SASEGT. The CDR3 consists of 16 residues. The CDR3: CASSEGYGTANTEAFF. The CDR3 nucleotides are TGTGCCAGCAGTGAAGGGTACGGGACAGCGAACACTGAAGCTTTCTTT.

This chain uses TRBV2 with TRBJ1-6; D gene uncertain. This CDR3 has 15 residues. Trimming pared 3 bases from V and 2 bases from J, leaving 8 bases between. Per the germline V gene, CDR1 is SNHLY and CDR2 is FYNNEI. CDR3 nucleotide sequence: TGTGCCAGCAGTGAGAGGCTAACCTATAATTCACCCCTCCACTTT. Its protein is CASSERLTYNSPLHF.

The chain links TRBV9 to TRBJ1-1; TRBD1 aligns across 8 bases. The CDR3 is made up of 15 amino acids. CDR1 and CDR2 from the germline V gene are SGDLS and YYNGEE. The J segment lost 2 bases and the V segment lost 3 bases, leaving 6 bases of the junction unmatched. The CDR3 is CASSEGDRTNTEAFF. The CDR3 region has the DNA TGTGCCAGCAGCGAGGGGGACAGGACCAACACTGAAGCTTTCTTT.

This clone was picked up one time. This chain joins TRBV4-1 and TRBJ1-1; the D is unclear. The CDR3 consists of 15 residues. CDR1 and CDR2 from the germline V gene are MGHRA and YSYEKL. V was clipped by 1 base and J by 3 bases, with 12 bases between them. Written as DNA, the CDR3 is TGCGCCAGCAGCCAAGTTTGGCAGGACCACACTGAAGCTTTCTTT. Translating gives CASSQVWQDHTEAFF.

The V and J genes are TRBV3-1 (or the pseudogene TRBV3-2) and TRBJ2-7; a weak D match, TRBD1 (6 bases). CDR1 LGHDT and CDR2 YNNKEL come from the germline V gene (reference sequence). There are 15 residues in the CDR3. Trimming removed 4 bases at V and 3 bases at J, with 16 bases between. The CDR3: CASSPADRLGYEQYF. In DNA, the CDR3 is TGTGCCAGCAGCCCTGCCGACAGGTTAGGCTACGAGCAGTACTTC.

The V gene is TRBV4-1, the J gene TRBJ2-1, with 9 bases matching TRBD1. V gave up 4 bases and J gave up 4 bases; unmatched junction bases: 8. The CDR3 spans 16 residues. Per the germline V gene, CDR1 is MGHRA and CDR2 is YSYEKL. CDR3 amino acids: CASSRQDRGFYNEQFF. CDR3 DNA sequence: TGCGCCAGCAGCCGACAAGACAGGGGGTTTTACAATGAGCAGTTCTTC.

The V call is TRBV9, the J call TRBJ1-2; tentative D call: TRBD1 (5 bases). CDR1 and CDR2 (germline): SGDLS, YYNGEE. V was pared by 3 bases and J by 8 bases, with 8 bases between. The CDR3 runs 11 residues. This CDR3 reads CASSAGVGYTF. CDR3 DNA sequence: TGTGCCAGCAGCGCGGGGGTAGGCTACACCTTC.

The chain has TRBV11-2 and TRBJ2-5; D might be TRBD1 (5 bases). Germline V gives CDR1 SGHAT, CDR2 FQNNGV. The CDR3 has 15 residues. V dropped 4 bases and J dropped 1 base, with 13 bases sitting between them. Written as DNA, the CDR3 is TGTGCCAGCAGCTCCCAGGGTTTAGCCCAAGAGACCCAGTACTTC. It yields the protein CASSSQGLAQETQYF.

This clone was seen only a few times. The chain is built from TRBV11-1 and TRBJ2-5; 9 positions agree with TRBD2. The CDR3 has 16 amino acids. J was trimmed by 2 bases and V by 2 bases; bases with no gene match: 6. Germline V gene lookup returns CDR1 SGHAT and CDR2 FQDESV (reference sequence). CDR3 sequence reads: CASSLSSGGLQETQYF. CDR3 sequence (DNA): TGTGCCAGCAGCTTATCAAGCGGGGGGCTTCAAGAGACCCAGTACTTC.

J is TRBJ2-5 and V is TRBV28, with D tentatively TRBD1 (5 bases). CDR3 length: 17 amino acids. Trimming pared 3 bases from V and 3 bases from J, leaving 20 bases between. CDR1 is MDHEN, CDR2 SYDVKM, per germline. Here the CDR3 reads CASSFHRQSMLEETQYF. CDR3 in DNA: TGTGCCAGCAGTTTCCACCGACAGAGTATGCTAGAAGAGACCCAGTACTTC. The full variable domain, rest sourced from reference TRBV28 and TRBJ2-5, is DVKVTQSSRYLVKRTGEKVFLECVQDMDHENMFWYRQDPGLGLRLIYFSYDVKMKEKGDIPEGYSVSREKKERFSLILESASTNQTSMYLCASSFHRQSMLEETQYFGPGTRLLVL.

V gene TRBV5-5 combines with J gene TRBJ1-3; the match to TRBD1 covers 7 bases. V lost 3 bases to trimming and J lost 4 bases; unmatched junction nucleotides: 7. CDR3 length: 15 amino acids. Germline values: CDR1 SGHKS, CDR2 YYEKEE (reference sequence). The CDR3 bases are TGTGCCAGCAGCTCCAGGGGGGCCTCGGGAAACACCATATATTTT. It translates to CASSSRGASGNTIYF.

The chain combines TRBV5-1 with TRBJ2-7; D tentatively reads TRBD1 or TRBD2 (5 bases each). The CDR3 runs to 13 residues. CDR1 SGHRS and CDR2 YFSETQ come from the germline V gene. Trimming removed 2 bases from V and 5 bases from J, with 11 bases in between. DNA for the CDR3: TGCGCCAGCAGCTTAATAGGGACCGACGAGCAGTACTTC. Amino acids: CASSLIGTDEQYF. Filled out from reference TRBV5-1 and TRBJ2-7, the complete variable domain reads KAGVTQTPRYLIKTRGQQVTLSCSPISGHRSVSWYQQTPGQGLQFLFEYFSETQRNKGNFPGRFSGRQFSNSRSEMNVSTLELGDSALYLCASSLIGTDEQYFGPGTRLTVT.

The table lists this clone with a count of one. The chain uses TRBV10-1 and TRBJ2-2, with TRBD1 matching 11 bases. The CDR3 has 17 amino acids. Looked up from germline, CDR1 is WNHNN and CDR2 is SYGVQD (reference sequence). V gave up 6 bases and J gave up 2 bases; unmatched junction bases: 8. CDR3 protein: CASRDGQGASNTGELFF. CDR3 DNA sequence: TGCGCCAGCAGGGACGGACAGGGGGCGTCTAACACCGGGGAGCTGTTTTTT.

This chain connects TRBV10-3 to TRBJ1-1, with D tentatively TRBD1 (5 bases). The CDR3 runs 13 residues. V gave up 8 bases and J gave up 3 bases, with 13 bases separating them. The germline CDR1 and CDR2 sequences are ENHRY and SYGVKD. The CDR3 DNA follows: TGTGCCATCCAGGGTGGGCTCCACACTGAAGCTTTCTTT. It yields the protein CAIQGGLHTEAFF.